A selection of T cell receptor beta chains follows, all from one sample in a study of CD8 T cells in Susac syndrome. TCRdb recomputed calls from the immunoSEQ multiplex PCR reads with MiXCR, one row per CDR3 protein. Of 95,000 to 150,000 distinct CDR3 sequences detected, around 95% appear once; the ten largest clones hold roughly 0.098%. The sequenced material came from CD4+ T cells from PBMCs. The receptors come from a human donor in good health. Each CDR3 is given with its conserved first and last residue. A D gene is named only where the DNA matches it firmly. Clone size is not always given. Where it is, it says once, few, many or a class for expanded clones.

CDR3aa,CDR3nt,j_gene,abundance,v_gene,d_gene
CASSQVGTGWYEQYF,TGCGCCAGCAGCCAAGTGGGGACAGGGTGGTACGAGCAGTACTTC,TRBJ2-7,-,TRBV4-3,TRBD1
CASSGGTPGQGVHEQYF,TGTGCCAGCAGCGGGGGGACCCCGGGACAGGGGGTCCACGAGCAGTACTTC,TRBJ2-7,once,TRBV7-2,TRBD1
CSVEASGGHEQFF,TGCAGCGTTGAAGCATCAGGGGGCCATGAGCAGTTCTTC,TRBJ2-1,-,TRBV29-1,TRBD1
CASSYSRVYNEQFF,TGTGCCAGCAGTTACTCGCGGGTCTACAATGAGCAGTTCTTC,TRBJ2-1,-,TRBV6-5,-
CASSHRTVNTEAFF,TGTGCCAGCAGCCACCGGACAGTCAACACTGAAGCTTTCTTT,TRBJ1-1,-,TRBV4-2,-
CASGYRTYEQYF,TGTGCCAGCGGATACCGGACCTACGAGCAGTACTTC,TRBJ2-7,once,TRBV6-6,-
CASSWRGSSYEQYF,TGCGCCAGCAGCTGGCGCGGCAGCTCCTACGAGCAGTACTTC,TRBJ2-7,few,TRBV5-1,-
CASKSGRSYTEAFF,TGTGCCTCCAAGTCGGGCAGGAGCTACACTGAAGCTTTCTTT,TRBJ1-1,-,TRBV30,-
CASGYSATNEKLFF,TGTGCCAGCGGGTACAGTGCAACTAATGAAAAACTGTTTTTT,TRBJ1-4,-,TRBV25-1,-
CASSSERTSGVGDTQYF,TGTGCCAGCAGTTCAGAGAGGACTAGCGGGGTCGGGGATACGCAGTATTTT,TRBJ2-3,once,TRBV12-3/TRBV12-4,TRBD2
CASSPRGTGENIQYF,TGTGCCAGCAGTCCCCGCGGGACAGGGGAAAACATTCAGTACTTC,TRBJ2-4,-,TRBV6-6,TRBD1
CATSAQQFRGETQYF,TGTGCCACCAGTGCCCAACAGTTCCGAGGAGAGACCCAGTACTTC,TRBJ2-5,-,TRBV24-1,-
CASSQDTSYNSPLHF,TGTGCCAGCAGCCAAGATACGTCTTATAATTCACCCCTCCACTTT,TRBJ1-6,-,TRBV3-1,-
CASSRTGPDQPQHF,TGTGCCAGTAGTCGGACAGGGCCGGATCAGCCCCAGCATTTT,TRBJ1-5,-,TRBV19,TRBD1
CASSEGDPRSYEQYF,TGTGCCAGCAGTGAAGGGGACCCCAGGAGCTACGAGCAGTACTTC,TRBJ2-7,-,TRBV6-1,-
CASTTSYEQYF,TGTGCCAGCACCACATCCTACGAGCAGTACTTC,TRBJ2-7,-,TRBV6-2/TRBV6-3,-
CASKRDLGQETQYF,TGTGCCAGCAAGCGAGACCTGGGCCAAGAGACCCAGTACTTC,TRBJ2-5,-,TRBV2,-
CASSLGDYGEAFF,TGTGCCAGCAGCTTAGGGGATTATGGTGAAGCTTTCTTT,TRBJ1-1,-,TRBV13,-
CAWSLVYEQYF,TGTGCCTGGAGCCTAGTATACGAGCAGTACTTC,TRBJ2-7,-,TRBV30,-
CASSLEGGPQPQHF,TGTGCCAGCAGCTTAGAGGGAGGACCCCAGCCCCAGCATTTT,TRBJ1-5,-,TRBV7-8,-
CASTAVWGGPYEQYF,TGTGCCAGCACCGCTGTTTGGGGGGGGCCCTACGAGCAGTACTTC,TRBJ2-7,-,TRBV2,-
CASSRESGYNEQFF,TGTGCCAGCAGTCGGGAGTCGGGTTACAATGAGCAGTTCTTC,TRBJ2-1,-,TRBV2,-
CASSPSGLNNEQFF,TGTGCCAGCAGCCCTAGCGGCCTCAACAATGAGCAGTTCTTC,TRBJ2-1,-,TRBV6-5,TRBD2
CASTRGDYGYTF,TGTGCCAGCACCAGGGGCGACTATGGCTACACCTTC,TRBJ1-2,-,TRBV25-1,-
CASSGRGQGGEQYF,TGTGCCAGCAGTGGGAGGGGACAGGGAGGCGAGCAGTACTTC,TRBJ2-7,-,TRBV2,TRBD1
CSADRGSHQPQHF,TGCAGTGCTGACAGGGGCAGTCATCAGCCCCAGCATTTT,TRBJ1-5,-,TRBV20-1,TRBD1
CSVDVHENTEAFF,TGCAGCGTTGATGTTCACGAGAACACTGAAGCTTTCTTT,TRBJ1-1,-,TRBV29-1,-
CSARDPTVGVVETQYF,TGCAGTGCTAGAGACCCGACAGTTGGAGTGGTAGAGACCCAGTACTTC,TRBJ2-5,-,TRBV20-1,-
CASSATSGRTDTQYF,TGTGCCAGCAGCGCCACTAGCGGGAGAACAGATACGCAGTATTTT,TRBJ2-3,-,TRBV7-9,TRBD2
CASSPGQSSYNSPLHF,TGTGCCAGCAGCCCAGGACAGAGCTCCTATAATTCACCCCTCCACTTT,TRBJ1-6,-,TRBV3-1,-
CASSHQGAGQGSSYEQYF,TGTGCCAGCAGCCATCAAGGGGCGGGGCAGGGATCCTCCTACGAGCAGTACTTC,TRBJ2-7,-,TRBV3-1,-
CASSSRGSRLETQYF,TGTGCCAGCAGCTCCCGCGGGTCTCGTTTGGAGACCCAGTACTTC,TRBJ2-5,once,TRBV27,-
CASSFGSSGANVLTF,TGTGCCAGCAGTTTCGGGAGCTCTGGGGCCAACGTCCTGACTTTC,TRBJ2-6,once,TRBV27,-
CSVPWGGSSYNEQFF,TGCAGCGTCCCCTGGGGTGGGAGCTCCTACAATGAGCAGTTCTTC,TRBJ2-1,once,TRBV29-1,-
CASSSRFATFNYEQYF,TGTGCCAGTAGTTCCCGATTTGCTACCTTCAACTACGAGCAGTACTTC,TRBJ2-7,once,TRBV19,-
CASSPGYEQYF,TGTGCCAGCTCACCGGGGTACGAGCAGTACTTC,TRBJ2-7,few,TRBV18,-
CASRDRIASYEQYF,TGTGCCAGTAGGGACAGAATAGCCTCCTACGAGCAGTACTTC,TRBJ2-7,-,TRBV19,-
CASSLGSTGADTQYF,TGTGCTAGCAGCTTAGGGTCAACGGGAGCGGATACGCAGTATTTT,TRBJ2-3,-,TRBV7-7,-
CASSVSDSTYNEQFF,TGTGCCAGCAGTGTTTCGGACTCCACCTACAATGAGCAGTTCTTC,TRBJ2-1,-,TRBV2,-
CASRSGTRTIRYTF,TGCGCCAGCAGAAGCGGGACAAGGACCATACGCTACACCTTC,TRBJ1-2,once,TRBV10-2,-
CASTSSGRGLSSYEQYF,TGTGCCAGCACGTCTAGCGGTCGAGGATTAAGTTCCTACGAGCAGTACTTC,TRBJ2-7,few,TRBV6-2/TRBV6-3,TRBD2
CASSQPMWDEKLFF,TGCGCCAGCAGCCAGCCCATGTGGGATGAAAAACTGTTTTTT,TRBJ1-4,-,TRBV4-1,-
CASSLGPPGLAGGLQETQYF,TGTGCCAGCAGCTTAGGCCCCCCGGGACTAGCGGGAGGCCTACAAGAGACCCAGTACTTC,TRBJ2-5,-,TRBV7-3,TRBD2
CASRRQGLGNQPQHF,TGTGCCAGCAGAAGACAGGGGTTGGGCAATCAGCCCCAGCATTTT,TRBJ1-5,-,TRBV2,TRBD1
CASSDIHHGDTQYF,TGTGCCAGCAGTGATATTCACCATGGGGATACGCAGTATTTT,TRBJ2-3,-,TRBV25-1,-
CASSRGQRVNYGYTF,TGTGCCAGCAGCCGGGGACAGCGCGTTAACTATGGCTACACCTTC,TRBJ1-2,-,TRBV3-1,TRBD1
CASSYSRILSYEQYF,TGTGCCAGCAGTTACTCGAGGATCCTCTCCTACGAGCAGTACTTC,TRBJ2-7,-,TRBV6-2/TRBV6-3,-
CASSLAPSGSGETQYF,TGTGCCAGCAGCTTGGCTCCTAGCGGGAGTGGGGAGACCCAGTACTTC,TRBJ2-5,-,TRBV5-6,TRBD2
CASSLVYMNTGELFF,TGTGCCAGCAGCTTAGTCTACATGAACACCGGGGAGCTGTTTTTT,TRBJ2-2,-,TRBV11-2,-
CASSQEGRTNYGYTF,TGTGCCAGCAGCCAAGAAGGCCGGACGAACTATGGCTACACCTTC,TRBJ1-2,once,TRBV4-2,-
CATMKYRGTGELFF,TGTGCCACCATGAAATACAGGGGCACCGGGGAGCTGTTTTTT,TRBJ2-2,-,TRBV2,TRBD1
CASSQGLAGDTQYF,TGTGCCAGCAGCCAAGGACTAGCGGGAGATACGCAGTATTTT,TRBJ2-3,few,TRBV14,TRBD2
CAWETGGRVAKNIQYF,TGTGCCTGGGAGACAGGGGGGAGAGTGGCCAAAAACATTCAGTACTTC,TRBJ2-4,once,TRBV30,TRBD1